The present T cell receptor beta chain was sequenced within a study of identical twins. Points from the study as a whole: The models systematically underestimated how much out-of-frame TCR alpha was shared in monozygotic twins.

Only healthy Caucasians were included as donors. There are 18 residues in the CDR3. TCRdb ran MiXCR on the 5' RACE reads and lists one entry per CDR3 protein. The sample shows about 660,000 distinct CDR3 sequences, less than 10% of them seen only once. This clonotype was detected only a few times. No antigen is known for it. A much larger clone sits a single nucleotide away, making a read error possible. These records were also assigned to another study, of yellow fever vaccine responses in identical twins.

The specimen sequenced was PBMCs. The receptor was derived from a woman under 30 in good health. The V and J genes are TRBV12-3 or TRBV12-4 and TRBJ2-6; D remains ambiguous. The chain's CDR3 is CARSLGSGTFSGANVLTF. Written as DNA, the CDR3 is TGTGCCCGCAGTTTAGGTTCAGGAACTTTCTCTGGGGCCAACGTCCTGACTTTC.